Sequencing of this T cell receptor beta chain was carried out in a study of cytomegalovirus exposure and HLA in healthy donors. Study-level background: Within the Caucasian-associated ancestry cluster were about 81% of the approximately 400 genotyped donors. Overall study results and limits: The productive fraction for most TCR beta V segments was about 87% or about 30% in an earlier analysis.

This clone showed up just a few times. The antigen is unknown. The PCR employed 60 Vbeta primers together with 13 Jbeta primers. Generated by immunoSEQ multiplex PCR, the TCRdb table keeps only in-frame clones and is missing some. The sample yields fewer than 90,000 clones, about 80% seen once. Trimming removed 1 base from V and 1 base from J; junction bases left unmatched: 10. Per germline, CDR1 SGHRS and CDR2 YFSETQ. The CDR3 length is 17 residues. This chain uses TRBV5-1 with TRBJ2-5; 7 positions agree with TRBD2. The specimen was PBMCs. This receptor was identified in a young man in good health and CMV-seropositive. The chain's CDR3 is CASSLNRSGTTQETQYF. The DNA of the CDR3 is TGCGCCAGCAGCTTGAATCGTTCGGGGACTACCCAAGAGACCCAGTACTTC.